This T cell receptor beta chain was obtained from a study of T cell repertoires in cytomegalovirus infection. From the reads, TCRdb called clonotypes with MiXCR, one entry per CDR3 protein. In the table there are roughly 310,000 distinct CDR3 sequences, 15% to 20% of which are singletons. V trimming: 5 bases; J trimming: 4 bases; junction bases outside the gene matches: 0. The CDR3 spans 14 residues. Per the germline V gene, CDR1 is MNHEY and CDR2 is SVGEGT. This clonotype came up many times. The sequence was collected from a human donor in good health (CMV status not recorded). Some clones in this sample may be carry-over from other donors' samples. Sequencing input: PBMCs. The rearrangement links TRBV6-2 or TRBV6-3 to TRBJ2-2; 11 nucleotides align to TRBD1. The CDR3 reads CASSGTGGTGELFF. CDR3 nucleotide sequence: TGTGCCAGCAGTGGGACAGGGGGCACCGGGGAGCTGTTTTTT.